The 2 T cell receptor beta chains reported below all come from one sample, sequenced in a study of blood T cell repertoires in COVID-19. The repertoire was sequenced with immunoSEQ multiplex PCR; TCRdb's copy has only in-frame clones and lacks some. Found here are 200,000 to 250,000 clones, roughly 80% of them singletons; the top ten hold less than 7%. The material sequenced was peripheral blood. All receptors come from a woman between 65 and 79 years old with acute or convalescent COVID-19.

V is TRBV28 and J is TRBJ1-1, with TRBD1 matching over 8 bases. Germline assignment: CDR1 MDHEN and CDR2 SYDVKM. J lost 2 bases, V lost 6 bases, and 8 bases had no gene match. CDR3 length equals 15 residues. CDR3 amino acids: CASRGQGALNTEAFF. The CDR3 DNA sequence: TGTGCCAGCAGGGGTCAGGGGGCGCTTAACACTGAAGCTTTCTTT.

This rearrangement joins TRBV6-5 to TRBJ1-2; 10 bases are shared with TRBD1. Trimming took 6 bases from V and 13 from J; bases not matched to a gene: 11. Looked up from germline, CDR1 is MNHEY and CDR2 is SVGAGI. The CDR3 totals 13 residues. The CDR3 nucleotides read TGTGCCAGCAGGACCGGGACAGGGGATAAGGGCACCTTC. Protein: CASRTGTGDKGTF.